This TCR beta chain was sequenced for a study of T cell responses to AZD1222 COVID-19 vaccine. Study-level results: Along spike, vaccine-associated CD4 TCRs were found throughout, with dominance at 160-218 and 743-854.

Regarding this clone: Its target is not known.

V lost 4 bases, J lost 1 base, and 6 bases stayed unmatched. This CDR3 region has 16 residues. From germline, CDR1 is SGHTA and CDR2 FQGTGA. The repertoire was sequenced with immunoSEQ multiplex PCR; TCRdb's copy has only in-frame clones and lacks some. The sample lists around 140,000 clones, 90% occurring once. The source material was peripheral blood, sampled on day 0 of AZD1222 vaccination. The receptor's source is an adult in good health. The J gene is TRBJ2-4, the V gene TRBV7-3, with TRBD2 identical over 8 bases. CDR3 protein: CASSSLSGTAKNIQYF. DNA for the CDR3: TGTGCCAGCAGCTCACTTAGCGGGACGGCCAAAAACATTCAGTACTTC.